This T cell receptor beta chain came from a study of blood T cell repertoires in COVID-19. Study details: From the United States, Italy and Spain came samples of acute and convalescent COVID-19.

Assay: immunoSEQ multiplex PCR; the TCRdb copy retains only in-frame clones and omits some. Of around 230,000 clones listed, 82% were seen once; the top ten hold around 12%. The J segment lost 0 bases and the V segment lost 6 bases, leaving 2 bases of the junction unmatched. Germline assignment: CDR1 LNHDA and CDR2 SQIVND (reference sequence). The CDR3 length is 13 residues. The sequenced sample was peripheral blood. The TCR was taken from a woman in her sixties or seventies with active or convalescent COVID-19. The chain links TRBV19 to TRBJ2-7, with 7 bases aligning to TRBD1. CDR3 region: CASSTGASYEQYF. The CDR3 DNA is TGTGCCAGTAGCACAGGGGCCTCCTACGAGCAGTACTTC.